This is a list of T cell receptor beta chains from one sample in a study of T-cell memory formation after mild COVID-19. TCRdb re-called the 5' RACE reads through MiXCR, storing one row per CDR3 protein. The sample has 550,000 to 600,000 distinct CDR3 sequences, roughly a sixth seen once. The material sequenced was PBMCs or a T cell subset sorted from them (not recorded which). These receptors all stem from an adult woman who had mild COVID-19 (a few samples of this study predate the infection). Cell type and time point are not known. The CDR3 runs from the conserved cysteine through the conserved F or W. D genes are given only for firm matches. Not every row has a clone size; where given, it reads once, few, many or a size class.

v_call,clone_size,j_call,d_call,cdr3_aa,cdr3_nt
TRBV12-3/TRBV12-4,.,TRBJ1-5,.,CASSFNNQPQHF,TGTGCCAGCAGTTTTAACAATCAGCCCCAGCATTTT
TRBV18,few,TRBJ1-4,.,CASSQPSGDSRQLFF,TGTGCCAGCTCGCAACCGTCGGGGGATAGTAGGCAACTGTTTTTT
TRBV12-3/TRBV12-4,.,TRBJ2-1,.,CASSYRGLNEQFF,TGTGCCAGCAGTTATAGGGGCCTGAATGAGCAGTTCTTC
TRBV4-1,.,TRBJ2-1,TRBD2,CASSQEGTGTSGVEQFF,TGCGCCAGCAGCCAAGAGGGGACCGGGACTAGCGGGGTTGAGCAGTTCTTC
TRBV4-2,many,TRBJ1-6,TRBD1,CASSLDRGKTPLHF,TGTGCCAGCAGCCTTGACAGGGGAAAAACACCCCTCCACTTT
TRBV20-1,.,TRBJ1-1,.,CSAAQNTEAFF,TGCAGTGCTGCCCAGAACACTGAAGCTTTCTTT
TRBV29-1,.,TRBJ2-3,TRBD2,CSVAASGGTDTQYF,TGCAGCGTTGCGGCTAGCGGGGGCACAGATACGCAGTATTTT
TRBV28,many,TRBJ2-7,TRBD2,CATEAGDGYEQYF,TGTGCCACCGAAGCGGGGGACGGTTACGAGCAGTACTTC
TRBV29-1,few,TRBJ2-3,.,CSVVAPGGSGRTPFTDTQYF,TGCAGCGTTGTTGCTCCAGGGGGCAGCGGGAGGACGCCCTTCACAGATACGCAGTATTTT
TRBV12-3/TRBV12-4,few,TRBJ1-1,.,CASSQTASNTEAFF,TGTGCCAGCAGTCAGACGGCCTCGAACACTGAAGCTTTCTTT
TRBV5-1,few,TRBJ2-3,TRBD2,CASSLTSGGSTQYF,TGCGCCAGCAGCTTGACTAGCGGGGGGTCTACGCAGTATTTT
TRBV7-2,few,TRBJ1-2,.,CASSVQGYGYTF,TGTGCCAGCAGCGTACAGGGTTATGGCTACACCTTC
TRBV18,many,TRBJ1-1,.,CASSPPGKTEAFF,TGTGCCAGCTCACCACCAGGGAAAACTGAAGCTTTCTTT
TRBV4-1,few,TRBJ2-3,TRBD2,CASSQALAGADTQYF,TGCGCCAGCAGCCAAGCGCTAGCGGGAGCAGATACGCAGTATTTT
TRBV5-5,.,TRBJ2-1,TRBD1,CASSFWGRPTRDRVYNEQFF,TGTGCCAGCAGCTTCTGGGGCCGGCCTACGAGGGACAGGGTGTACAATGAGCAGTTCTTC
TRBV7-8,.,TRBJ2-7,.,CASRFSQSYEQYF,TGTGCCAGCAGATTTAGCCAGAGCTACGAGCAGTACTTC
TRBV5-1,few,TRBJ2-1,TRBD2,CASSSEPGLAEQFF,TGCGCCAGCAGCTCCGAACCCGGACTAGCCGAGCAGTTCTTC
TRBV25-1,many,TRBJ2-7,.,CASSDPQGKQYF,TGTGCCAGCAGTGACCCCCAAGGGAAGCAGTACTTC
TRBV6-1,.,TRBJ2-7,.,CASSEDVREQYF,TGTGCCAGCAGTGAAGATGTCCGGGAGCAGTACTTC
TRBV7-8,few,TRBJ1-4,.,CASSLADVNEKLFF,TGTGCCAGCAGCTTAGCGGACGTTAATGAAAAACTGTTTTTT
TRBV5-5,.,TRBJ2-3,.,CASSLYLAGTDTQYF,TGTGCCAGCAGCTTGTATTTAGCGGGCACAGATACGCAGTATTTT
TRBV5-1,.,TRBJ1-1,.,CASSNHWRGRTEAFF,TGCGCCAGCAGTAATCATTGGCGGGGCCGGACTGAAGCTTTCTTT
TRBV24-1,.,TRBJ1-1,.,CATSAGTNMNTEAFF,TGTGCCACCAGTGCCGGGACAAACATGAACACTGAAGCTTTCTTT
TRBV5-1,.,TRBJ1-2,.,CASSLEDNYGYTF,TGCGCCAGCAGCTTGGAGGATAACTATGGCTACACCTTC
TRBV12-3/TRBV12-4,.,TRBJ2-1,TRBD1,CASSWDTGANNEQFF,TGTGCCAGCAGTTGGGATACAGGGGCCAACAATGAGCAGTTCTTC
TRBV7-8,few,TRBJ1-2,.,CASSLGGAHYGYTF,TGTGCCAGCAGCTTAGGAGGGGCCCACTATGGCTACACCTTC
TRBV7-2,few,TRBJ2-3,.,CASSGGVGDTQYF,TGTGCCAGCAGCGGGGGAGTTGGGGATACGCAGTATTTT
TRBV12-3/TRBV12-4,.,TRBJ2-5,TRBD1,CASSPRTGKQTQYF,TGTGCCAGCAGCCCCAGGACAGGGAAGCAGACCCAGTACTTC
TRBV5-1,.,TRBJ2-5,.,CASSYTGSQETQYF,TGCGCCAGCAGCTATACAGGGTCCCAGGAGACCCAGTACTTC
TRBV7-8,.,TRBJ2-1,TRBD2,CASSVGLAARQFF,TGTGCCAGCAGCGTGGGACTAGCGGCGAGACAGTTCTTC
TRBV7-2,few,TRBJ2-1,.,CASSLTERNEQFF,TGTGCCAGCAGCTTAACGGAACGGAATGAGCAGTTCTTC
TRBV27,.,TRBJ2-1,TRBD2,CASRLLAGGLYTEQFF,TGTGCCAGCAGATTACTAGCGGGAGGGCTCTACACTGAGCAGTTCTTC
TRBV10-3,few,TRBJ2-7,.,CAISESHYSYEQYF,TGTGCCATCAGTGAGTCTCACTACTCCTACGAGCAGTACTTC
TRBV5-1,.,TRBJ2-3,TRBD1,CASSFTGDRTDTQYF,TGCGCCAGCAGCTTCACAGGGGACCGCACAGATACGCAGTATTTT
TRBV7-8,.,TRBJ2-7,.,CASSSPRGTPTSYEQYF,TGTGCCAGCAGCTCACCCAGAGGGACGCCAACGTCCTACGAGCAGTACTTC
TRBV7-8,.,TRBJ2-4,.,CASSLGQAPNIQYF,TGTGCCAGCAGCTTAGGACAGGCACCAAACATTCAGTACTTC
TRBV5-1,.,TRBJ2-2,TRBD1,CASSYRDRGIRANTGELFF,TGCGCCAGCAGCTACCGGGACAGGGGGATTCGGGCGAACACCGGGGAGCTGTTTTTT
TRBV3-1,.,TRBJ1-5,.,CASSRAGDQPQHF,TGTGCCAGCAGCCGAGCAGGGGATCAGCCCCAGCATTTT
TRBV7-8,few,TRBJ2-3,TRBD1,CASSFFGQGSTDTQYF,TGTGCCAGCAGCTTTTTCGGACAGGGGTCCACAGATACGCAGTATTTT
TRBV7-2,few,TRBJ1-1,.,CASSIWMNTEAFF,TGTGCCAGCAGCATCTGGATGAACACTGAAGCTTTCTTT